This is a list of T cell receptor beta chains from one sample in a study of T cells in tuberculosis. Sequenced by immunoSEQ multiplex PCR; TCRdb stores in-frame clones only, minus some. The sample carries fewer than 35,000 clones, roughly 95% recorded once. The specimen sequenced was PBMCs. The receptor source for this set is a donor between 10 and 29 years old with latent tuberculosis or without tuberculosis infection. The CDR3 runs from the conserved cysteine through the conserved F or W. A D gene is named only where the DNA matches it firmly. Some rows mark clone size as missing; the rest say once, few, many or name a class of expanded clone.

V	size	D	J	DNA	CDR3
TRBV6-1	NA	TRBD2	TRBJ2-1	TGTGCCGGCCGACTAGCGGGAGTCAGCGATGAGCAGTTCTTC	CAGRLAGVSDEQFF
TRBV2	NA	NA	TRBJ1-5	TGTGCCAGCAGTGAGATAGGAACAGCTGATCAGCCCCAGCATTTT	CASSEIGTADQPQHF
TRBV2	NA	TRBD1	TRBJ2-7	TGTGCCAGCAGCCTGACCAGGGGGTCGTACGAGCAGTACTTC	CASSLTRGSYEQYF
TRBV4-1	NA	NA	TRBJ2-2	TGCGCCAGCAGCCAAGCAAGTTCGGGGAACACCGGGGAGCTGTTTTTT	CASSQASSGNTGELFF
TRBV20-1	NA	TRBD1	TRBJ1-2	TGCAGTGCTAGCGGACAGGGAGGCTACACCTTC	CSASGQGGYTF
TRBV5-1	NA	TRBD2	TRBJ2-1	TGCGCCAGCAGCCCCGGACTAGCGGGAGAGGGTGAGCAGTTCTTC	CASSPGLAGEGEQFF
TRBV9	NA	NA	TRBJ2-1	TGTGCCACCTTAAACAATGAGCAGTTCTTC	CATLNNEQFF
TRBV29-1	NA	TRBD1	TRBJ1-1	TGCAGCTCGAAGGACAGGGGGCTGAACACTGAAGCTTTCTTT	CSSKDRGLNTEAFF
TRBV29-1	NA	TRBD2	TRBJ2-5	TGCAGCGTTGATTTTCCCGGACTAGCGGGAGGACAAGAGACCCAGTACTTC	CSVDFPGLAGGQETQYF
TRBV27	NA	TRBD2	TRBJ2-7	TGTGCCAGCAGTTTATCGCCTAGCGGGACATACGAGCAGTACTTC	CASSLSPSGTYEQYF
TRBV9	NA	NA	TRBJ2-2	TGTGCCAGCAGCGTAGGACAGAACACCGGGGAGCTGTTTTTT	CASSVGQNTGELFF
TRBV19	NA	TRBD2	TRBJ2-7	TGTGCCAGTAGTATAGCCTGGCGGGAGGCAGACGAGCAGTACTTC	CASSIAWREADEQYF
TRBV5-6	NA	NA	TRBJ2-7	TGTGCCAGCAGCTTCGTCAGCTCCTACGAGCAGTACTTC	CASSFVSSYEQYF
TRBV4-1	NA	TRBD1	TRBJ1-4	TGCGCCAGCAGCCGGGGACAGGGCCTTAATGAAAAACTGTTTTTT	CASSRGQGLNEKLFF
TRBV7-3	NA	TRBD2	TRBJ2-1	TGTGCCAGCAGCAGAATTAGCGGGAGGGATCCCAGCTCCTACAATGAGCAGTTCTTC	CASSRISGRDPSSYNEQFF
TRBV5-6	NA	NA	TRBJ1-1	TGTGCCAGCAGCTTAGTAGGTGGGGGCAGATTGGCTGAAGCTTTCTTT	CASSLVGGGRLAEAFF
TRBV29-1	NA	NA	TRBJ1-2	TGCAGCACAAATCAGGGAACCTCTGGCTACACCTTC	CSTNQGTSGYTF
TRBV11-2	NA	NA	TRBJ2-3	TGTGCCAGCAGACCGGACACTGATACGCAGTATTTT	CASRPDTDTQYF
TRBV4-2	NA	NA	TRBJ2-7	TGTGCCAGCAGCCAAGATCTGAGCGCCTTGACCTACGAGCAGTACTTC	CASSQDLSALTYEQYF
TRBV4-1	NA	NA	TRBJ1-2	TGCGCCAGCAGCCAAGCTCAATCTAGTCAGGGCTATGGCTACACCTTC	CASSQAQSSQGYGYTF
TRBV18	NA	NA	TRBJ1-3	TGTGCCAGCTCATCGGGACTGCTCTCTGGAAACACCATATATTTT	CASSSGLLSGNTIYF
TRBV9	once	TRBD1	TRBJ1-5	TGTGCCAGCAGCGTAGGGGACAGGGCCAATCAGCCCCAGCATTTT	CASSVGDRANQPQHF
TRBV7-9	NA	NA	TRBJ1-3	TGTGCCAGCAGCTTAATAGCGGGCCTCTCTGGAAACACCATATATTTT	CASSLIAGLSGNTIYF
TRBV27	NA	TRBD1	TRBJ1-4	TGTGCCAGCGGCGACAGGGAGGTTAATGAAAAACTGTTTTTT	CASGDREVNEKLFF
TRBV6-5	once	NA	TRBJ2-5	TGTGCCAGCAGCAGGACTACTCAAGAGACCCAGTACTTC	CASSRTTQETQYF
TRBV11-2	NA	NA	TRBJ2-5	TGTGCCAGCAGCTTGACCCTTGGGCAGGGTCAAGAGACCCAGTACTTC	CASSLTLGQGQETQYF
TRBV30	NA	TRBD1	TRBJ2-7	TGTGCCTGGAGTGCTGGGACAGGGGGACCCGAGCAGTACTTC	CAWSAGTGGPEQYF
TRBV6-6	once	NA	TRBJ1-4	TGTGCCAGCAGTTACTCGATTCGTCAGGTACGAGAAAAACTGTTTTTT	CASSYSIRQVREKLFF
TRBV6-1	NA	TRBD2	TRBJ2-3	TGTGCCAGCAGTGATTCGAGCGGGGAGGCAACAGATACGCAGTATTTT	CASSDSSGEATDTQYF
TRBV18	NA	NA	TRBJ1-2	TGTGCCAGCTCGTTTGACACGTCTGAAGGCTACACCTTC	CASSFDTSEGYTF